The sequence of this T cell receptor beta chain was determined in a study of PD-L1 blockade in urothelial cancer. Study as a whole: Patients with male sex and bladder-origin urothelial cancer accounted for about 90% of the 29 enrolled. Analysis of blood occurred 3 weeks (second dose) and 6 weeks after treatment start. There were a median of about 140,000 T cells in blood samples.

Data came from immunoSEQ multiplex PCR; TCRdb stores just in-frame clones and leaves some out. The sample consists of about 71,000 clones, approximately 91% of them appearing once. This CDR3 spans 18 amino acids. From germline, CDR1 is SEHNR and CDR2 FQNEAQ (reference sequence). With 0 bases removed from V and 1 base from J, the gap between germline ends came to 15 bases. For each patient, 1 to 8 samples were obtained, pretreatment and on-treatment. The input for sequencing was PBMCs, taken around atezolizumab (anti-PD-L1) treatment. This TCR was sampled from a man aged 55 to 69 with urothelial cancer. This chain links TRBV7-9 with TRBJ2-2; no reliable D call. DNA of the CDR3: TGTGCCAGCAGCTTAGCGGCAGATTTTTCCCTGAACACCGGGGAGCTGTTTTTT. Protein sequence: CASSLAADFSLNTGELFF.